The text below deals with one TCR beta chain. The antigen is undetermined. Sequence at one end of the junction differs from germline and may be a read error. The sample originates from a study of response to subunit inactivated influenza vaccine. TCRdb called the RT-PCR reads again in MiXCR, with one record for every CDR3 protein. The data show fewer than 550,000 distinct CDR3 sequences, roughly 23% seen once. Findings and caveats of the study: The authors suggested that every seasonal influenza vaccination recruits few new T cells.

Germline-derived CDR1 and CDR2 are DFQATT and SNEGSKA (reference sequence). There are 17 residues in the CDR3. The sequencing here drew on CD4+ T cells sorted from PBMCs, taken 5 days after vaccination. The sequence was collected from a man aged 50 to 59 who received an inactivated influenza vaccine. The chain employs TRBV20-1 and TRBJ2-4; tentatively, D is TRBD1 (6 bases). CDR3 DNA sequence: TGCTGTGCTAGAGATCCTGTTGGACAGCTAGCCAAAAACATTCAGTACTTC. This translates into CCARDPVGQLAKNIQYF.